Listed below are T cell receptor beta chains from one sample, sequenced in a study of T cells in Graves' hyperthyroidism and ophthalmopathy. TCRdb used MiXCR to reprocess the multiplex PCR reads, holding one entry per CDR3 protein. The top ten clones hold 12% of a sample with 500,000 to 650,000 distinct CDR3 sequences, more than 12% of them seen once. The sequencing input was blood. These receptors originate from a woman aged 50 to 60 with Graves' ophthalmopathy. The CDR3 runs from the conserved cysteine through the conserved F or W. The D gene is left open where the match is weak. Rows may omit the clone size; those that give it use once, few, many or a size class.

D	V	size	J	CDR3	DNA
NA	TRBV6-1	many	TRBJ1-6	CASRHWGGSYNSPLHF	TGTGCCAGCCGCCATTGGGGGGGTTCCTATAATTCACCCCTCCACTTT
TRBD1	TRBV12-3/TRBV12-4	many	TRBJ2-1	CASISGLGGTGPYNEQFF	TGTGCCAGCATTTCCGGCTTGGGGGGGACAGGGCCCTACAATGAGCAGTTCTTC
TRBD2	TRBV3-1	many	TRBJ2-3	CASSQGGWTSANTDTQYF	TGTGCCAGCAGCCAAGGGGGTTGGACTAGCGCCAACACAGATACGCAGTATTTT
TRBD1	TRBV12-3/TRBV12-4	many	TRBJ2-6	CASTPGQGVGANVLTF	TGTGCCAGCACCCCGGGACAGGGGGTCGGGGCCAACGTCCTGACTTTC
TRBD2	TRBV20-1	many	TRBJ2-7	CSAPLMRLAGGTSYEQYF	TGCAGTGCTCCCCTTATGAGACTAGCGGGAGGTACCTCCTACGAGCAGTACTTC
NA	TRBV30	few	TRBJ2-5	CAWSGPGPYQETQYF	TGTGCCTGGAGTGGGCCGGGCCCGTACCAAGAGACCCAGTACTTC
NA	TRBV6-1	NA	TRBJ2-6	CASRAPSGANVLTF	TGTGCCAGCAGGGCACCCTCTGGGGCCAACGTCCTGACTTTC
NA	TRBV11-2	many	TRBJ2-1	CASSLDTPMNEQFF	TGTGCCAGCAGCTTAGATACCCCTATGAATGAGCAGTTCTTC
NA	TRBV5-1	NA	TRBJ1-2	CASSLGETVAYGYTF	TGCGCCAGCAGCTTGGGGGAGACAGTGGCCTATGGCTACACCTTC
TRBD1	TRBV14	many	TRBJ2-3	CASSQDWDRDSTDTQYF	TGTGCCAGCAGCCAAGACTGGGACAGGGACAGCACAGATACGCAGTATTTT
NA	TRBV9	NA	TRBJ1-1	CASSVGTNSNTEAFF	TGTGCCAGCAGCGTGGGGACAAACTCGAACACTGAAGCTTTCTTT
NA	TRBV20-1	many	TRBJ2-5	CSAGDHQETQYF	TGCAGTGCGGGGGACCACCAAGAGACCCAGTACTTC
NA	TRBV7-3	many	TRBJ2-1	CASSLGPGIYNEQFF	TGTGCCAGCAGCTTAGGGCCAGGGATCTACAATGAGCAGTTCTTC
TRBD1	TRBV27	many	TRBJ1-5	CASSLRGRSNQPQHF	TGTGCCAGCAGTTTGAGGGGGCGAAGCAATCAGCCCCAGCATTTT
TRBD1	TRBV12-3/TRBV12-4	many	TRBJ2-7	CASSYRGRDRLAEQYF	TGTGCCAGCAGTTACAGGGGAAGGGACCGTTTGGCCGAGCAGTACTTC
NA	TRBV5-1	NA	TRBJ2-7	CASSSRDTNSYEQYF	TGCGCCAGCAGCAGCCGGGACACAAACTCCTACGAGCAGTACTTC